These T cell receptor beta chains were read from a single sample in a study of graft-versus-host responses after intestinal transplantation. Clones were sequenced by immunoSEQ multiplex PCR, and TCRdb holds only the in-frame ones, with some missing. The sample lists 50,000 to 75,000 clones, roughly 89% occurring once. Sequencing was performed on ileum tissue, taken 350 to 400 days after transplant. The receptors come from a human patient who received an intestinal transplant, so some T cells may come from the graft donor. Both conserved end residues are part of each CDR3. A D gene is named only where the DNA matches it firmly. Clone sizes are given selectively: once, few, many, or a class where the clone is expanded.

v_gene,j_gene,abundance,d_gene,CDR3nt,CDR3aa
TRBV28,TRBJ2-7,.,TRBD2,TGTGCCAGCAGTTTGGGAGCGGGAGTGGACGAGCAGTACTTC,CASSLGAGVDEQYF
TRBV7-7,TRBJ2-3,.,.,TGTGCTAGCAGCCCGTCAGTAACTAGCACAGATACGCAGTATTTT,CASSPSVTSTDTQYF
TRBV7-9,TRBJ1-2,.,.,TGTGCCAGCAGCTTAAGGAGCTACACCTTT,CASSLRSYTF
TRBV29-1,TRBJ2-1,.,TRBD2,TGCAGCGTTGCGGGCGATTCTCTGGGACTAGCGGGCCGAGGATCCTACAATGAGCAGTTCTTC,CSVAGDSLGLAGRGSYNEQFF
TRBV28,TRBJ2-7,.,.,TGTGCCAGCAGTTACAATAGCGGTACCTACGAGCAGTACTTC,CASSYNSGTYEQYF
TRBV6-6,TRBJ2-1,.,.,TGTGCCAGCAGTTACTCGCAGGGCCACAATGAGCAGTTCTTC,CASSYSQGHNEQFF
TRBV23-1,TRBJ2-5,.,TRBD1,TGCGCCAGCAGTCAATTCCCACAGGGGGCCTACATACAAGAGACCCAGTACTTC,CASSQFPQGAYIQETQYF
TRBV19,TRBJ1-3,.,.,TGTGCCAGTAGTATCGGGAGCTCTGGAAACACCATATATTTT,CASSIGSSGNTIYF
TRBV6-7,TRBJ1-5,.,.,TGTGCCAGCATTATCGGAGGTGAATTCAATCAGCCCCAGCATTTT,CASIIGGEFNQPQHF
TRBV5-6,TRBJ2-3,.,TRBD2,TGTGCCAGCAGCTTGGCCGCTCGCGGGGGGGCTGCAGATACGCAGTATTTT,CASSLAARGGAADTQYF
TRBV2,TRBJ2-1,.,.,TGTGCCAGTAACCGGGACTACAATGAGCAGTTCTTC,CASNRDYNEQFF
TRBV13,TRBJ2-6,.,.,TGTGCCAGCAGCGCATCCACCTCTGGGGCCAACGTCCTGACTTTC,CASSASTSGANVLTF
TRBV28,TRBJ1-2,.,.,TGTGCCAGCAGTTTACAGCTCTATGGCTACACCTTC,CASSLQLYGYTF
TRBV7-6,TRBJ2-3,.,.,TGTGCCAGCAGCTTAGCGCAGGCGGACCAGGGTTTCACAGATACGCAGTATTTT,CASSLAQADQGFTDTQYF
TRBV11-3,TRBJ2-3,once,.,TGTGCCAGCAGTTATAGCACAGATACGCAGTATTTT,CASSYSTDTQYF
TRBV19,TRBJ2-1,.,.,TGTGCCAGTAGTATTGGAGTGGGGCCTGGCAATGAGCAGTTCTTC,CASSIGVGPGNEQFF
TRBV13,TRBJ2-2,.,.,TGTGCCAGCAGCTTAGGGGCAGGGTACCCCGGGGAGCTGTTTTTT,CASSLGAGYPGELFF
TRBV7-2,TRBJ1-5,.,TRBD1,TGTGCCAGCAGCTCCGGACAGGAATATTATAGCAATCAGCCCCAGCATTTT,CASSSGQEYYSNQPQHF
TRBV7-3,TRBJ2-1,.,TRBD2,TGTGCCAGCAGCTTATCTGGACTAGCGGGAGAGAGTGAGCAGTTCTTC,CASSLSGLAGESEQFF
TRBV6-5,TRBJ2-7,.,TRBD1,TGTGCCAGCACCCCGGGACAGGGGGCAGGATACGAGCAGTACTTC,CASTPGQGAGYEQYF
TRBV13,TRBJ2-1,.,.,TGTGCCAGCAGCTTATTACGGAATGAGCAGTTCTTC,CASSLLRNEQFF
TRBV6-5,TRBJ2-7,.,.,TGTGCCAGCACCCACGGCAGCGCGTCCTACGAGCAGTACTTC,CASTHGSASYEQYF
TRBV6-4,TRBJ1-2,.,.,TGTGCCAGCAGTGAAGGGGAGGGGAGTGGCTACACCTTC,CASSEGEGSGYTF
TRBV18,TRBJ1-1,.,TRBD1,TGTGCCAGCTCACAGATTCCCGGGACAGGGGTCCCTGAAGCTTTCTTT,CASSQIPGTGVPEAFF
TRBV9,TRBJ2-7,.,.,TGTGCCAGCAGTAGGGCTAGTGGTTACGAGCAGTACTTC,CASSRASGYEQYF
TRBV9,TRBJ1-2,.,TRBD1,TGTGCCAGCAGCCAAAGGGGACCGGGACAGAGCTATGGCTACACCTTC,CASSQRGPGQSYGYTF
TRBV6-1,TRBJ1-6,.,.,TGTGCCAGCAGTGAAGAACTCTTTGGCTCCTATAATTCACCCCTCCACTTT,CASSEELFGSYNSPLHF
TRBV7-3,TRBJ2-1,.,TRBD2,TGTGCCAGCAGCTTAAAGGCTAGCGGGCTCCCCAAGGGGAATGAGCAGTTCTTC,CASSLKASGLPKGNEQFF
TRBV11-2,TRBJ2-7,.,TRBD2,TGTGCCAGCAGCTTTGAACTAGCGGGCGTAACCCGCTCCTACGAGCAGTACTTC,CASSFELAGVTRSYEQYF
TRBV11-2,TRBJ1-2,.,.,TGTGCCAGCAGCCATCCCGTGAGGCAGCGCCATGGCTACACCTTC,CASSHPVRQRHGYTF
TRBV25-1,TRBJ2-5,.,TRBD1,TGTGCCAGCAGTCTCGGACAGGGAGAGACCCAGTACTTC,CASSLGQGETQYF
TRBV2,TRBJ2-5,.,TRBD2,TGTGCCAGCGGGCCGGGACTAGCGGGGAAGGGGACCCAGTACTTC,CASGPGLAGKGTQYF
TRBV6-4,TRBJ1-4,.,TRBD1,TGTGCCAGCAGTGAATGGGACAGGAAACAGCCAAATGAAAAACTGTTTTTT,CASSEWDRKQPNEKLFF
TRBV4-1,TRBJ2-7,.,TRBD1,TGCGCCAGCAGCCAAACGTACAGGGGTAACTACGAGCAGTACTTC,CASSQTYRGNYEQYF
TRBV29-1,TRBJ2-7,.,.,TGCAGCGTTGTAGGGGGGTTAGACGAGCAGTACTTC,CSVVGGLDEQYF
TRBV5-1,TRBJ2-7,.,TRBD2,TGCGCCAGCACCCAGCGGGGGCGAGCGGACGAGCAGTACTTC,CASTQRGRADEQYF
TRBV2,TRBJ1-2,.,TRBD1,TGTGCCAGACGACAGGGTAGCTATGGCTACACCTTC,CARRQGSYGYTF
TRBV28,TRBJ1-2,.,.,TGTGCCAGCAGCTATGAACCGACCCCCCGGCGGGGCTACACCTTC,CASSYEPTPRRGYTF
TRBV28,TRBJ2-7,.,TRBD2,TGTGCCAGCAGCTCCGCGGGGGTTCCTCAGCCTACCTACGAGCAGTACTTC,CASSSAGVPQPTYEQYF
TRBV18,TRBJ2-7,.,.,TGTGCCAGCTCACCGTGGGGAGGAGCCTCCTACGAGCAGTACTTC,CASSPWGGASYEQYF
TRBV9,TRBJ2-2,.,TRBD2,TGTGCCAGCAGCGTAGGAGCGGGGGGGCCCATCGGGGAGCTGTTTTTT,CASSVGAGGPIGELFF
TRBV19,TRBJ1-5,.,.,TGTGCCAGTAGCAGGGAAGGATCTCAGCCCCAGCATTTT,CASSREGSQPQHF
TRBV5-1,TRBJ2-7,.,.,TGCGCCAGCACCTTCGATTTGGGGTCGGTCTACGAGCAGTACTTC,CASTFDLGSVYEQYF
TRBV19,TRBJ2-4,.,.,TGTGCCAGTAGTATGGCCAGGGCCGGCAAAAACATTCAGTACTTC,CASSMARAGKNIQYF
TRBV2,TRBJ1-2,.,.,TGTGCCAGCAGTGCAGAATCGAACTATGGCTACACCTTC,CASSAESNYGYTF
TRBV5-6,TRBJ2-7,once,.,TGTGCCAGCAGCTTAGAAGGGGCTGCTTACGAGCAGTACTTC,CASSLEGAAYEQYF
TRBV6-5,TRBJ2-7,.,.,TGTGCCAGCACCGAGGGTTGGGCCACCTACGAGCAGTACTTC,CASTEGWATYEQYF
TRBV21-1,TRBJ2-5,.,.,TGTGCCAGCCCGACGTGCGCCCCACCAACCTTCCAAGAGACCCAGTACTTC,CASPTCAPPTFQETQYF